This entry lists 21 T cell receptor beta chains sequenced from one sample in a study of blood T cell repertoires in COVID-19. Measured with immunoSEQ multiplex PCR; TCRdb has only the in-frame clones, and not every one. Among about 250,000 clones listed, over 65% were seen once. The sequenced sample was peripheral blood. The receptor set was obtained from a woman at least 80 years old with acute or convalescent COVID-19.

This chain connects TRBV6-5 to TRBJ2-7; 11 nucleotides align to TRBD1. CDR3 length: 16 residues. Looked up from germline, CDR1 is MNHEY and CDR2 is SVGAGI. J was trimmed by 7 bases and V by 4 bases; bases with no gene match: 12. This CDR3 is CASSSPRGQGAKEQYF. Here the CDR3 DNA reads TGTGCCAGCAGTTCCCCCCGTGGACAGGGGGCGAAGGAGCAGTACTTC.

The J gene is TRBJ2-2, the V gene TRBV5-1, with D perhaps matching TRBD2 (5 bases). Germline CDR1 and CDR2: SGHRS and YFSETQ. Trimming pared 0 bases from V and 2 bases from J, leaving 8 bases between. The CDR3 is made up of 15 amino acids. The CDR3 protein is CASSLAAGNTGELFF. The CDR3 DNA reads as TGCGCCAGCAGCTTGGCCGCGGGTAACACCGGGGAGCTGTTTTTT. Variable domain in full (rest from reference TRBV5-1 and TRBJ2-2): KAGVTQTPRYLIKTRGQQVTLSCSPISGHRSVSWYQQTPGQGLQFLFEYFSETQRNKGNFPGRFSGRQFSNSRSEMNVSTLELGDSALYLCASSLAAGNTGELFFGEGSRLTVL.

V and J are TRBV15 and TRBJ2-1; D uncertain. V was cut by 0 bases and J by 8 bases, with 5 bases left in between. This CDR3 spans 12 amino acids. The germline V gene encodes CDR1 LNHNV and CDR2 YYDKDF (reference sequence). CDR3 sequence (DNA): TGTGCCACCAGCAGAGATTCGGATGAGCAGTTCTTC. Its translation: CATSRDSDEQFF.

The V and J genes are TRBV2 and TRBJ2-7; possibly TRBD1 for D (6 bases). This CDR3 is 17 amino acids long. V lost 1 base and J lost 0, with 16 bases in between. Germline loops: CDR1 SNHLY, CDR2 FYNNEI. The CDR3 loop is CASSEGDTGKSSYEQYF. The CDR3 DNA reads TGTGCCAGCAGTGAAGGGGACACCGGTAAGAGCTCCTACGAGCAGTACTTC.

This chain links TRBV30 with TRBJ1-3; TRBD1 aligns across 9 bases. The CDR3 is 17 residues long. The ends lost 5 bases at V and 2 bases at J; junction bases unmatched: 13. The germline V gene has CDR1 GTSNPN and CDR2 SVGIG (reference sequence). The CDR3 protein is CAWVRDRVTKAGNTIYF. Written as DNA, the CDR3 is TGTGCCTGGGTACGGGACAGGGTAACAAAGGCTGGAAACACCATATATTTT. Based on the CDR3 plus reference TRBV30 and TRBJ1-3, the full variable domain is SQTIHQWPATLVQPVGSPLSLECTVEGTSNPNLYWYRQAAGRGLQLLFYSVGIGQISSEVPQNLSASRPQDRQFILSSKKLLLSDSGFYLCAWVRDRVTKAGNTIYFGEGSWLTVV.

The chain couples TRBV18 to TRBJ1-6; possibly TRBD1 for D (5 bases). With 5 bases removed from V and 9 bases from J, the gap between germline ends came to 14 bases. The CDR3 runs 14 residues. Germline lookup yields CDR1 KGHSH and CDR2 LQKENI. This CDR3 reads CASSTGRETSPLHF. In nucleotides, the CDR3 is TGTGCCAGCTCAACAGGTCGAGAAACTTCACCCCTCCACTTT.

J is TRBJ2-7 and V is TRBV5-6; TRBD2 agrees at 7 bases. Germline V gene lookup returns CDR1 SGHDT and CDR2 YYEEEE. J gave up 10 bases and V 1 base, and 11 bases lay outside the gene matches. The CDR3 loop spans 14 amino acids. The CDR3 is CASSLRLASSEQYF. The CDR3 coding sequence is TGTGCCAGCAGCTTGAGACTAGCCTCTTCCGAACAGTACTTC.

This clone was counted only a few times. CDR3 in amino acids: CASSPPPGLYEQYF. CDR3 in DNA: TGTGCCAGCAGTCCTCCACCGGGGTTATACGAGCAGTACTTC. The V call is TRBV2, the J call TRBJ2-7; D is perhaps TRBD2 (5 bases). CDR3 length equals 14 residues. V was trimmed by 5 bases and J by 4 bases, leaving 15 bases between them. Germline lookup yields CDR1 SNHLY and CDR2 FYNNEI.

This clone was counted between two and nine times. This chain uses TRBV6-5 with TRBJ1-2; 7 nucleotides match TRBD1. The CDR3 runs 12 residues. CDR1 is MNHEY, CDR2 SVGAGI, per germline. The J segment lost 4 bases and the V segment lost 7 bases, leaving 3 bases of the junction unmatched. The CDR3 region has the DNA TGTGCCAGCATGGCAGGGGGCTATGGCTACACCTTC. Translated, it gives CASMAGGYGYTF.

This clone was recorded once. The chain has TRBV4-2 and TRBJ1-2; tentative D call: TRBD1 (6 bases). From germline, CDR1 is LGHNA and CDR2 YNFKEQ. The CDR3 runs 15 residues. The germline V and J ends were trimmed by 0 bases and 6 bases, with 14 bases remaining between them. The CDR3 nucleotides read TGTGCCAGCAGCCAAGATAACAGGGTTCATGATGGCTACACCTTC. It is translated as CASSQDNRVHDGYTF.

This chain connects TRBV19 to TRBJ2-3, with TRBD2 identical over 14 bases. The CDR3 totals 17 residues. V lost 4 bases, J lost 2 bases, and 5 bases stayed unmatched. The V gene's germline CDR1 is LNHDA and CDR2 SQIVND (reference sequence). CDR3 DNA: TGTGCCAGTAGTACCCGGACTAGCGGGAGGCCCACAGATACGCAGTATTTT. As protein: CASSTRTSGRPTDTQYF.

V is TRBV4-2 and J is TRBJ2-6; D gene ambiguous. This CDR3 has 16 residues. V was clipped by 0 bases and J by 4 bases, with 10 bases between them. Germline V lookup: CDR1 LGHNA, CDR2 YNFKEQ. The CDR3 here is CASSQDKAYGANVLTF. The CDR3 bases are TGTGCCAGCAGCCAAGACAAAGCGTACGGGGCCAACGTCCTGACTTTC.

The CDR3 spells CASSYGLSYNSPLHF. Written as DNA, the CDR3 is TGTGCCAGCAGTTACGGGCTTTCCTATAATTCACCCCTCCACTTT. This chain uses TRBV6-5 with TRBJ1-6; D uncertain. The CDR3 totals 15 residues. Germline CDR1 MNHEY, CDR2 SVGAGI. V lost 2 bases and J 1 base, leaving 6 bases between the germline ends.

This clone appeared once. V gene TRBV10-3 combines with J gene TRBJ2-1; 9 bases are shared with TRBD1. Per the germline V gene, CDR1 is ENHRY and CDR2 is SYGVKD. Unmatched junction bases numbered 10, after V lost 6 bases and J lost 1 base. This CDR3 has 17 residues. The CDR3 DNA sequence: TGTGCCATCAGCGGACAGGGGACCCGAAGGTCCTACAATGAGCAGTTCTTC. The encoded protein is CAISGQGTRRSYNEQFF.

J is TRBJ1-2 and V is TRBV3-1 (or the pseudogene TRBV3-2), with 8 bases matching TRBD1. CDR1 is LGHDT, CDR2 YNNKEL, per germline (reference sequence). The CDR3 covers 13 residues. With 2 bases clipped from V and 7 bases from J, the junction kept 3 bases outside the gene matches. The DNA of the CDR3 is TGTGCCAGCAGCCAAAGTCAGGGGGCTGGCTACACCTTC. As protein: CASSQSQGAGYTF.

The J gene is TRBJ2-1, the V gene TRBV21-1; no check of the table's D call, TRBD1, against the DNA was made. TRBV21-1 is a pseudogene locus. The CDR3 runs 14 residues. CDR3 amino acids: CALNRGHKRGEQFF. The DNA for the CDR3 is TGTGCCCTGAATCGGGGACACAAAAGGGGTGAGCAGTTCTTC.

A few counts support this clone. J is TRBJ1-6 and V is TRBV7-9; D is perhaps TRBD1 (6 bases). CDR3 length: 13 residues. The germline CDR1 and CDR2 sequences are SEHNR and FQNEAQ (reference sequence). V was cut by 5 bases and J by 7 bases, with 9 bases left in between. The chain's CDR3 is CASSPQGNSPLHF. The DNA for the CDR3 is TGTGCCAGCAGCCCACAGGGAAATTCACCCCTCCACTTT.

This sequence joins TRBV6-1 and TRBJ2-4; 7 nucleotides line up with TRBD1. Germline CDR1 MNHNS, CDR2 SASEGT. The CDR3 contains 16 residues. J gave up 3 bases and V 4 bases, and 9 bases lay outside the gene matches. Here the CDR3 reads CASSAERQGGKNIQYF. Written as DNA, the CDR3 is TGTGCCAGCAGTGCAGAGAGACAGGGTGGCAAAAACATTCAGTACTTC.

The rearrangement uses TRBV19 and TRBJ2-7, with TRBD1 matching over 8 bases. This CDR3 comprises 16 residues. The trim removed 3 bases at V and 3 bases at J, leaving 10 bases unmatched. Germline V gene sequence: CDR1 LNHDA, CDR2 SQIVND (reference sequence). CDR3 residues: CASSMRPGDRFYEQYF. The DNA of the CDR3 is TGTGCCAGTAGTATGCGGCCCGGGGACAGGTTCTACGAGCAGTACTTC.

The V gene is TRBV5-5, the J gene TRBJ1-2; 9 nucleotides align to TRBD1. This CDR3 contains 14 residues. Germline trimming cut 4 bases from V and 8 bases from J; bases unmatched to any gene: 9. Germline V lookup: CDR1 SGHKS, CDR2 YYEKEE (reference sequence). As DNA, the CDR3 is TGTGCCAGCAGCATTGACAGGGGGAGTGGAGGCTACACCTTC. Amino acid sequence: CASSIDRGSGGYTF. Variable domain in full (rest from reference TRBV5-5 and TRBJ1-2): DAGVTQSPTHLIKTRGQQVTLRCSPISGHKSVSWYQQVLGQGPQFIFQYYEKEERGRGNFPDRFSARQFPNYSSELNVNALLLGDSALYLCASSIDRGSGGYTFGSGTRLTVV.

V gene TRBV2 combines with J gene TRBJ2-3, with 9 bases identical to TRBD1. The CDR3 is 16 amino acids. The V segment lost 2 bases and the J segment 0 bases; nucleotides outside the gene matches: 3. The V gene's germline CDR1 is SNHLY and CDR2 FYNNEI. Written as DNA, the CDR3 is TGTGCCAGCAGTGAACAAGGACAGGGGAGCACAGATACGCAGTATTTT. It is translated as CASSEQGQGSTDTQYF.